This TCR beta chain was identified in a study of blood T cell repertoires in COVID-19. Study at large: PBMCs, B-cell-depleted T cells, or T cells were the source of the cDNA or gDNA that made up the material.

Original data processing: Cell counts per sample came from amplifying reference gene primers. Profiling relied on immunoSEQ multiplex PCR, and the TCRdb table lists in-frame clones only, not all of them. V, J and clone size are those of that table, while D and trimming were read from the DNA. This table holds 100,000 to 150,000 clones, about 80% found once. Unmatched junction bases numbered 4, after V lost 4 bases and J lost 1 base. The germline V gene has CDR1 SGHTA and CDR2 FQGTGA. The CDR3 spans 15 residues. Sequencing used peripheral blood. This chain uses TRBV7-3 with TRBJ2-1, with 7 bases identical to TRBD1. The receptor was isolated from a man aged 65-85 years with acute or convalescent COVID-19. The CDR3 nucleotides read TGTGCCAGCAGCTCTACAGGGGATTCCTACAATGAGCAGTTCTTC. This encodes CASSSTGDSYNEQFF.